Reported below is one T cell receptor beta chain. This specimen belongs to a study of blood T cell repertoires in COVID-19. Study summary: The origin of the acute and convalescent COVID-19 samples was the United States, Italy and Spain. In each case, the material was cDNA or gDNA derived from T cells, B-cell-depleted T cells, or PBMCs.

V lost 10 bases to trimming and J lost 5 bases; unmatched junction nucleotides: 7. CDR3 length: 13 amino acids. Germline CDR1 and CDR2: MDHEN and SYDVKM. As processed by the authors: Reference gene primers were amplified, and this amplification served to estimate nucleated cell counts. The data were produced by immunoSEQ multiplex PCR, yet TCRdb's version contains in-frame clones alone and is incomplete. That table furnishes V, J and clone size, whereas the DNA furnished D and trimming. Of about 200,000 clones listed, 70% to 90% were seen once; the top ten hold 10% to 11%. This TCR was sampled from a human donor with active or convalescent COVID-19. The donor label of this sample is uncertain. What was sequenced was peripheral blood. The chain has TRBV28 and TRBJ1-4; 7 nucleotides agree with TRBD1. The CDR3 sequence: CAIGTAVNEKLFF. The CDR3 region has the DNA TGTGCCATAGGGACAGCCGTAAATGAAAAACTGTTTTTT.